Following are 17 T cell receptor beta chains from one sample sequenced in a study of vaccination effects on CD4 cells after COVID-19. These receptors have no identified antigens. Produced via immunoSEQ multiplex PCR; TCRdb's table is partial and in-frame only. The table lists tens of thousands of clones, 60% to 80% of them singletons. Sequencing was preceded by expansion of antigen-specific CD4+ T cells with viral peptide pools in the ViraFEST assay. With 9 to 11 days of culture completed, CD4+ T cells were isolated. Recipients of the vaccine had no prior SARS-CoV-2 infection and negative nucleocapsid antibodies. The source was CD4+ T cells from PBMCs cultured with HCoV-NL63 spike peptides, collected before COVID-19 vaccination. These receptors came from a human donor who received a COVID-19 vaccine.

This chain uses TRBV9 with TRBJ1-1; no firm D call. The germline CDR1 and CDR2 sequences are SGDLS and YYNGEE. The V gene lost 0 bases and the J gene lost 1 base, with 10 bases spanning the gap. The CDR3 loop spans 15 amino acids. The CDR3 bases are TGTGCCAGCAGCGTAGTGGTCATCCCGAACACTGAAGCTTTCTTT. The encoded protein is CASSVVVIPNTEAFF.

The V and J genes are TRBV24-1 and TRBJ2-1, with D possibly TRBD1 on 6 matching bases. The CDR3 extends over 15 amino acids. Germline loops: CDR1 KGHDR, CDR2 SFDVKD. V gave up 4 bases and J gave up 8 bases, with 17 bases separating them. For the CDR3, the DNA is TGTGCCACCAGTGACCCCTACAGGGTAGGGGATGAGCAGTTCTTC. The encoded protein is CATSDPYRVGDEQFF.

The V call is TRBV19, the J call TRBJ1-2; 7 nucleotides match TRBD1. The length of the CDR3 is 15 residues. The V and J ends lost 5 bases and 4 bases, in that order; junction bases with no gene match: 10. Germline CDR1 and CDR2: LNHDA and SQIVND (reference sequence). The CDR3 loop is CASSPTGVGGYGYTF. The DNA of the CDR3 is TGTGCCAGTAGTCCTACAGGGGTTGGCGGCTATGGCTACACCTTC.

The chain has TRBV7-3 and TRBJ1-1, with D tentatively TRBD1 (5 bases). V lost 1 base, J lost 6 bases, and 15 bases lay in between. Germline loops: CDR1 SGHTA, CDR2 FQGTGA. The CDR3 has 15 residues. CDR3 sequence (DNA): TGTGCCAGCAGCTTAATCGGGCAGGGTGTCTCTGAAGCTTTCTTT. It translates to CASSLIGQGVSEAFF.

The gene calls are TRBV7-9 and TRBJ1-2; D gene ambiguous. Germline CDR1 reads SEHNR; CDR2 reads FQNEAQ (reference sequence). The V end was cut by 1 base, the J end by 3 bases, with 3 bases between. This CDR3 region has 12 residues. The CDR3 DNA reads TGTGCCAGCAGCTTAGACTACTATGGCTACACCTTC. Translating it yields CASSLDYYGYTF.

In DNA form, the CDR3 reads TGTGCCAGCAGCGTGGCCACAGGCAATGAGCAGTTCTTC. Translation gives CASSVATGNEQFF. The J gene is TRBJ2-1, the V gene TRBV5-4, with D possibly being TRBD1 (5 bases). Germline-derived CDR1 and CDR2 are SGHNT and YYREEE (reference sequence). This CDR3 is 13 amino acids long. V lost 4 bases and J lost 6, with 11 bases in between. The whole variable domain, remainder taken from reference TRBV5-4 and TRBJ2-1, is ETGVTQSPTHLIKTRGQQVTLRCSSQSGHNTVSWYQQALGQGPQFIFQYYREEENGRGNFPPRFSGLQFPNYSSELNVNALELDDSALYLCASSVATGNEQFFGPGTRLTVL.

The rearrangement joins TRBV28 to TRBJ2-5; 8 bases line up with TRBD2. Germline V gene data show CDR1 as MDHEN and CDR2 as SYDVKM. The CDR3 extends over 15 amino acids. V lost 7 bases, J lost 5 bases, and 12 bases stayed unmatched. The CDR3 loop reads CASMRPGGGRETQYF. In DNA, the CDR3 is TGTGCCAGCATGAGGCCGGGGGGGGGCCGGGAGACCCAGTACTTC.

The chain recombines TRBV24-1 with TRBJ1-1, with 9 bases aligning to TRBD1. Germline-derived CDR1 and CDR2 are KGHDR and SFDVKD. The CDR3 runs 17 residues. V lost 4 bases, J lost 1 base, and 9 bases stayed unmatched. The CDR3 DNA sequence: TGTGCCACCAGTGAGGGAGGGACAGGGAAGGGGAACACTGAAGCTTTCTTT. Its protein is CATSEGGTGKGNTEAFF.

The rearrangement links TRBV9 to TRBJ1-2; D is uncertain. V lost 0 bases to trimming and J lost 2 bases, with 11 bases between them. Germline V gives CDR1 SGDLS, CDR2 YYNGEE. The length of the CDR3 is 15 residues. CDR3 nucleotide sequence: TGTGCCAGCAGCGTAGGCCCGGGAAGGAACTATGGCTACACCTTC. Translating gives CASSVGPGRNYGYTF.

This clone is a singleton in its sample. The chain combines TRBV5-1 with TRBJ1-4; perhaps TRBD1 as D (5 bases). The CDR3 is made up of 14 amino acids. The V end was cut by 0 bases, the J end by 3 bases, with 6 bases between. Germline V gene sequence: CDR1 SGHRS, CDR2 YFSETQ. The CDR3 DNA reads as TGCGCCAGCAGCTTGGGGGGCTCTAATGAAAAACTGTTTTTT. Amino acid sequence: CASSLGGSNEKLFF.

The chain recombines TRBV28 with TRBJ2-5, with D possibly matching TRBD1 (5 bases). CDR3 length: 14 residues. CDR1 and CDR2 from the germline V gene are MDHEN and SYDVKM. Trimming shortened V by 1 base and J by 6 bases, and 12 bases separated the two germline ends. The CDR3 DNA reads as TGTGCCAGCAGTTTATTGGGCAGGGCGAAGACCCAGTACTTC. It is translated as CASSLLGRAKTQYF.

This clone was counted only a few times. The rearrangement links TRBV7-2 to TRBJ1-2, with a possible D match to TRBD1 (6 bases). The CDR3 runs 17 residues. CDR1 is SGHTA, CDR2 FQGNSA, per germline. V lost 5 bases, J lost 8 bases, and 27 bases lay in between. In DNA form, the CDR3 reads TGTGCCAGCAGCACAAACGGGGGGCGCCCGCAAGGAGACGGCTACACCTTC. Translating gives CASSTNGGRPQGDGYTF.

This chain links TRBV4-3 with TRBJ1-3, with D perhaps matching TRBD1 (6 bases). V was shortened by 0 bases and J by 0 bases, with 15 bases between the two germline ends. Germline lookup yields CDR1 LGHNA and CDR2 YSLEER. CDR3 size: 18 residues. The CDR3, as DNA: TGCGCCAGCAGCCAAGACCTTACCCTACAGGGCTCTGGAAACACCATATATTTT. Protein: CASSQDLTLQGSGNTIYF.

The V call is TRBV18, the J call TRBJ2-3, with 7 bases fitting TRBD1. This CDR3 contains 17 residues. J gave up 0 bases and V 1 base, and 7 bases lay outside the gene matches. Germline values: CDR1 KGHSH, CDR2 LQKENI. The CDR3 DNA follows: TGTGCCAGCTCACCACGGGGACAGCGGATTAGCACAGATACGCAGTATTTT. As protein: CASSPRGQRISTDTQYF.

The chain joins TRBV30 to TRBJ1-2, with 8 nucleotides matching TRBD1. There are 14 residues in the CDR3. CDR1 is GTSNPN, CDR2 SVGIG, per germline (reference sequence). Trimming cost V 2 bases and J 5 bases; bases outside gene matches: 7. CDR3 in amino acids: CAWSNRQGRYGYTF. In DNA, the CDR3 is TGTGCCTGGAGTAACCGACAGGGGAGATATGGCTACACCTTC.

The chain uses TRBV7-3 and TRBJ2-6; TRBD1 matches 7 bases. CDR3 length: 18 residues. In germline, CDR1 is SGHTA, CDR2 FQGTGA. J gave up 0 bases and V 2 bases, and 7 bases lay outside the gene matches. CDR3 in amino acids: CASSLGGTVHSGANVLTF. In DNA form, the CDR3 reads TGTGCCAGCAGCTTAGGTGGGACAGTTCACTCTGGGGCCAACGTCCTGACTTTC.

In its sample, this clone was seen a few times. This chain links TRBV4-1 with TRBJ2-1; tentative D call: TRBD1 (6 bases). In germline, CDR1 is MGHRA, CDR2 YSYEKL. The V gene lost 3 bases and the J gene lost 9 bases, with 18 bases spanning the gap. The CDR3 loop spans 15 amino acids. This chain's CDR3 is CASSHLDRRALEQFF. The CDR3 nucleotides are TGCGCCAGCAGCCATCTAGACAGGCGGGCTCTTGAGCAGTTCTTC.